This T cell receptor (beta chain) stems from a study of graft-versus-host responses after intestinal transplantation listed by TCRdb under 2021. Concerning the study at large: Recipients received multivisceral, liver-intestinal, or isolated intestinal transplants. All recipients received anti-thymocyte globulin induction followed by maintenance tacrolimus and steroids for two to four years. After intestinal transplantation, graft-versus-host and host-versus-graft alloreactive T cell clones were followed in the graft, circulation and bone marrow using bulk TCR-beta CDR3 sequencing. To identify alloreactive clones, pre-transplant mixed lymphocyte reaction products were sequenced and then compared with unstimulated pre-transplant donor and recipient T cells. The cohort enrolled some 24 intestinal transplant recipients, one of whom was a retransplant, and a few patients without pretransplant specimens were excluded. A peak of at least 4% donor T cells among recipient peripheral blood mononuclear cells was the definition used for donor T cell macrochimerism. Rather than going through the commercial service, samples from a few later patients were sequenced in-house on an Illumina MiSeq and processed with MiXCR.

Study-level results and caveats: GvH clones were found in recipient bone marrow, and some of the GvH clones appeared earlier in ileal mucosa or blood, which is consistent with an intestinal mucosal origin. Conclusions were limited by the relatively low number and heterogeneity of intestinal transplant patients. In the allografts of patients with donor T cell macrochimerism, GvH to HvG T cell clonal ratios were high. Early after transplant, peak levels of circulating GvH clones were associated with declines in HvG clones.

A remark on this clone: Its target antigen remains unknown. No qualities accompany the bases; no much larger clone lies one base away.

The time point label, as the study defines it: cells obtained before transplantation from donor or recipient. CD3+CD4+ and CD3+CD8+ populations were FACS-sorted from unstimulated pre-transplant donor and recipient cells taken from spleen or lymph nodes. The CDR3 runs 14 amino acids, cysteine and phenylalanine included. Only the CDR3 region is kept as DNA, spanning 42 bases read in frame from base 1. Ends trimmed: V by 0 bases, J by 8 bases; bases unmatched to a gene: 3. The germline V gene supplies CDR1 KGHSH and CDR2 LQKENI. The protocol used for the library was the immunoSEQ multiplex PCR assay. In most patients, genomic DNA was isolated using the Qiagen DNeasy Blood and Tissue Kit and sent frozen to Adaptive Biotechnologies for TCR sequencing. Adaptive Biotechnologies carried out high-throughput TCR-beta CDR3 sequencing of genomic DNA for most patients. From the authors' description of their analysis: Adaptive's ImmunoSEQ software supplied the TCR sequencing data for around 19 patients, while MiXCR and VDJtools were used to process three other patients. CD4 versus CD8 sorting errors were corrected by removing sequences found in both subsets at a frequency ratio below 5:1. CDR3 nucleotide sequences shared between donor and recipient were removed because their origin could not be assigned. At least 2-fold expansion over unstimulated cells and a minimum CFSE-low frequency of 0.002% (template counts) or 0.001% (read counts) were required for clones to be classified as alloreactive. Mappable clones were those detected in sequenced pre-transplant spleen, lymph node, or MLR CFSE-low populations of the donor or recipient. The cumulative frequency of alloreactive clones was calculated as a percentage of all sequences, weighted by copy number. Sourced from immuneACCESS, this table was stored by TCRdb with only in-frame sequences that have V and J called. A share of the clones is absent; for the studies checked, an unresolved V gene accounts for under half, and the remainder has no known explanation. D and trimming were read from the DNA, whereas the V and J calls and clone size are those reported in that table. Counted in this sample were roughly 90,000 clones; about 87% of them appeared once. Jointly, the top ten make up 0.28% of the sample.

Sequencing was performed on unstimulated CD4+ T cells sorted from spleen or lymph node cells, taken before transplant. The TCR comes from a human donor who was the organ donor for an intestinal transplant. In this chain, TRBV18 is recombined with TRBJ1-4, and 7 junction bases match TRBD1. The nucleotides are TGTGCCAGCTCACCACCCGGCAGGGGGGAAAAACTGTTTTTT. Protein translation: CASSPPGRGEKLFF.